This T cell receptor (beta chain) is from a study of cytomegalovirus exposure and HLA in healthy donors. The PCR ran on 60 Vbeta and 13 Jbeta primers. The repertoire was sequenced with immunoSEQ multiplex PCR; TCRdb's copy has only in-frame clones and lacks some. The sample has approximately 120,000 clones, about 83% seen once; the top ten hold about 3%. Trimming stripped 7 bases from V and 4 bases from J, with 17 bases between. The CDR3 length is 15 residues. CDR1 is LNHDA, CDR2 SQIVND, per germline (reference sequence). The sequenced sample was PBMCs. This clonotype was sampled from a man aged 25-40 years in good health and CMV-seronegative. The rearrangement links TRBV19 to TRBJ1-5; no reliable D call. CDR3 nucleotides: TGTGCCAGTACCTCTACCCACGGGGTTAATCAGCCCCAGCATTTT. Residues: CASTSTHGVNQPQHF.